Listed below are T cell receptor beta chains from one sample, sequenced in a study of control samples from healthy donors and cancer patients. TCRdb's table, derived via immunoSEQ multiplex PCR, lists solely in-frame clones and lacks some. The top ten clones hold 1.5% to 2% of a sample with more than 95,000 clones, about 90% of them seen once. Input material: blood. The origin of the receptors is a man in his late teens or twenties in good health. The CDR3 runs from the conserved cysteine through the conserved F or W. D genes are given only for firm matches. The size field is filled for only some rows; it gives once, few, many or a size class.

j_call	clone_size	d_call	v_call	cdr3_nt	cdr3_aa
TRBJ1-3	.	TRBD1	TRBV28	TGTGCCAGCAGTTTACTGGACAGGGGGTCTGGAAACACCATATATTTT	CASSLLDRGSGNTIYF
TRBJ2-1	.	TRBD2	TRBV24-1	TGTGCCACCAGTGACCCGCAGGGGGGTAGCGGGGGATACAATGAGCAGTTCTTC	CATSDPQGGSGGYNEQFF
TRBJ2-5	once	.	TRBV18	TGTGCCAGCTCACCACCGGCGGAGCCCCAAGAGACCCAGTACTTC	CASSPPAEPQETQYF
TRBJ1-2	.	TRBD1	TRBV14	TGTGCCAGCAGCTTTGGGGGGGACAGGACTAACTATGGCTACACCTTC	CASSFGGDRTNYGYTF
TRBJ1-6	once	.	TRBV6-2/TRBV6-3	TGTGCCAGCAGTGCCCAGACCCTAGGGAGCTCACCCCTCCACTTT	CASSAQTLGSSPLHF
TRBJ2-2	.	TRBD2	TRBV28	TGTGCCAGCAGCACCCTCCGACTAGCGGACTTCAGTGGCGGGGAGCTGTTTTTT	CASSTLRLADFSGGELFF
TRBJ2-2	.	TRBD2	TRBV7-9	TGTGCCAGCCTCGGGACTAGCGGGCAGAACACCGGGGAGCTGTTTTTT	CASLGTSGQNTGELFF
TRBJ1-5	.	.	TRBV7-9	TGTGCCAGCAGCTTAGGCGAAAATCAGCCCCAGCATTTT	CASSLGENQPQHF
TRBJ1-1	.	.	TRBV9	TGTGCCAGCAGCGCATCCGGGACGCCGGGTACTGAAGCTTTCTTT	CASSASGTPGTEAFF
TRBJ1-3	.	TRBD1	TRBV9	TGTGCCAGCAGCGTAACGGTGTCGGCAGGGGGACTTGGAAACACCATATATTTT	CASSVTVSAGGLGNTIYF
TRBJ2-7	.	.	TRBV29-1	TGCAGCGTTGAAGTGGAGGACAGCTACGAGCAGTACTTC	CSVEVEDSYEQYF
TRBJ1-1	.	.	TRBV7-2	TGTGCCAGCAGCTTCGAAGCAGGTCTAAACACTGAAGCTTTCTTT	CASSFEAGLNTEAFF
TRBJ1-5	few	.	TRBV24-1	TGTGCCACCAGTGATCCTCATGGCAATCAGCCCCAGCATTTT	CATSDPHGNQPQHF
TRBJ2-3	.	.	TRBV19	TGTGCCAGTAGTCGCGGGGCTAGCACAGATACGCAGTATTTT	CASSRGASTDTQYF
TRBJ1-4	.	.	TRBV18	TGTGCCAGCTCACCCAGACAGCAAACTAATGAAAAACTGTTTTTT	CASSPRQQTNEKLFF
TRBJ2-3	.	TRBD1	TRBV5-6	TGTGCCAGCAGCTTGAGGTATTCCTGGACAGGGCAAACAGATACGCAGTATTTT	CASSLRYSWTGQTDTQYF
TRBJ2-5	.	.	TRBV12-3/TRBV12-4	TGTGCCAGCAGCCTCGGGGAGACCCAGTACTTC	CASSLGETQYF
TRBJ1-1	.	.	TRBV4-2	TGTGCCAGCAGCCAAGTAGGGAGGGGGAACCTCACTGAAGCTTTCTTT	CASSQVGRGNLTEAFF
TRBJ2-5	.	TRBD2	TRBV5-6	TGTGCCAGCAGCTTGTGGCGCCTAGCGGGAGTAGAGACCCAGTACTTC	CASSLWRLAGVETQYF
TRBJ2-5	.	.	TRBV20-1	TGCAGTGCTAGTAAGCAGAAAGAGACCCAGTACTTC	CSASKQKETQYF
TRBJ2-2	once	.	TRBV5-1	TGCGCCAGCACCAACAGGGTCCAGAACACCGGGGAGCTGTTTTTT	CASTNRVQNTGELFF
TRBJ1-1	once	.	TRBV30	TGTGCCTGGAGTCCAACCGGTCGACAGAACATGAACACTGAAGCTTTCTTT	CAWSPTGRQNMNTEAFF
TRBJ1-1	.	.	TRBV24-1	TGTGCCACCAGTGATCCGGGCTCTGGAGCTTTCTTT	CATSDPGSGAFF
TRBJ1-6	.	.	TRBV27	TGTGCCAGCAGTTTGAGTCCGGGACCCTATAATTCACCCCTCCACTTT	CASSLSPGPYNSPLHF
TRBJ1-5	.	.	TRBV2	TGTGCCAGCAGTGAAGGTCAGTCAGGTGGTCAGCCCCAGCATTTT	CASSEGQSGGQPQHF
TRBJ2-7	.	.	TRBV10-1	TGCGCCAGCAGAGCCCTCCAGGGACCGATCTACGAGCAGTACTTC	CASRALQGPIYEQYF
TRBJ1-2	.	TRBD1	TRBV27	TGTGCCAGCAGACTGACAGGGTCGGGAGGCTACACCTTC	CASRLTGSGGYTF
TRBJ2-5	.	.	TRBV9	TGTGCCAGCAGCGTAGACGCCAGACTGAAAGAGACCCAGTACTTC	CASSVDARLKETQYF
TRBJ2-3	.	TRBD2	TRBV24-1	TGTGCCACCAGCTCACGGGAGGGGACAGATACGCAGTATTTT	CATSSREGTDTQYF
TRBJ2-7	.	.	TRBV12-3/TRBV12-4	TGTGCCAGCAGCACTCCGACGGCGTACGAGCAGTACTTC	CASSTPTAYEQYF
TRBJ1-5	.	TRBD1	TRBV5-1	TGCGCCAGCAGCGCCATGACAGGGGACAATCAGCCCCAGCATTTT	CASSAMTGDNQPQHF
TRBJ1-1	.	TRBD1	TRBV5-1	TGCGCCAGCAGCTCGAGCTCCCGCATAGGGGGCTCCACTGAAGCTTTCTTT	CASSSSSRIGGSTEAFF
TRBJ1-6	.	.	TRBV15	TGTGCCACCAGCAGGGAAAATTCACCCCTCCACTTT	CATSRENSPLHF
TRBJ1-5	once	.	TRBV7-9	TGTGCCAGCAGCTTAGGAACCCGCAATCAGCCCCAGCATTTT	CASSLGTRNQPQHF
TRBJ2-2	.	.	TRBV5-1	TGCGCCAGCAGCTCCGGGACGCTTCCCCGGACCGGGGAGCTGTTTTTT	CASSSGTLPRTGELFF
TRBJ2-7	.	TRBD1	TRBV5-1	TGCGCCAGCCGGACAGGGGTCTCTTACGAGCAGTACTTC	CASRTGVSYEQYF
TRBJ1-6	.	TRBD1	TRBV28	TGTGCCAGCATCCCTCATCGGACAGGGGTCTCACCCCTCCACTTT	CASIPHRTGVSPLHF
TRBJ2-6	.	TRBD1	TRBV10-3	TGTGCCATCAGTGAGCCGAAAGGACAGGGGCCGCTCTCTGGGGCCAACGTCCTGACTTTC	CAISEPKGQGPLSGANVLTF
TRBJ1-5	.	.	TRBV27	TGTGCCAGCAGTTTAGGGGCAGGGGTAGGGCCCCAGCATTTT	CASSLGAGVGPQHF
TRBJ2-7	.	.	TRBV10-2	TGCGCCAGCACAGGCAGTATTTCCTACGAGCAGTACTTC	CASTGSISYEQYF
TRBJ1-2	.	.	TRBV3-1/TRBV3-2	TGTGCCAGCAGCCGAATCAATACTCAGGTTAAGGGCTACACCTTC	CASSRINTQVKGYTF
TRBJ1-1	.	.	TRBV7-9	TGTGCCAGCAGCTTAGTGGGTTTGATGAACACTGAAGCTTTCTTT	CASSLVGLMNTEAFF
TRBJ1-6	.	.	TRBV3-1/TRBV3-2	TGTGCCAGCAGCCATCAAGGATATAATTCACCCCTCCACTTT	CASSHQGYNSPLHF
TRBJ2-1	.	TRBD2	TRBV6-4	TGTGCCAGCAGTGACTCGGGGATGGCGGGAGGACGCAATGAGCAGTTCTTC	CASSDSGMAGGRNEQFF
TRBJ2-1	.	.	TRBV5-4	TGTGCCAGCAGCTTGGATGCGAACAATGAGCAGTTCTTC	CASSLDANNEQFF
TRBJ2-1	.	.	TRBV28	TGTGCCAGCAGTTTGGCGGGATCTTCCTACAATGAGCAGTTCTTC	CASSLAGSSYNEQFF
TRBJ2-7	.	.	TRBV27	TGTGCCAGCAGTCAAAGGGCAGGACCTTACGAGCAGTACTTC	CASSQRAGPYEQYF
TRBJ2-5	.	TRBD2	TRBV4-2	TGTGCCAGCAGCCCCGAAGCGGGAGGGCAAGAGACCCAGTACTTC	CASSPEAGGQETQYF
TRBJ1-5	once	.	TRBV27	TGTGCCAGCAGTTTGTCGGGACGGGCTTCGCGGAGCAATCAGCCCCAGCATTTT	CASSLSGRASRSNQPQHF
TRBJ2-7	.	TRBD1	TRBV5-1	TGCGCCAGCAGCTTTAGAGAATCCGGGACAGGGCCCTACGAGCAGTACTTC	CASSFRESGTGPYEQYF
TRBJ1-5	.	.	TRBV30	TGTGCCTGGAGTCAAGGGACGGTGGGCAATCAGCCCCAGCATTTT	CAWSQGTVGNQPQHF
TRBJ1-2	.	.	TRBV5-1	TGCGCCAGCAGCCCGGACGGTGGGACTGTCGGCTACACCTTC	CASSPDGGTVGYTF
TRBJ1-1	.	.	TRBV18	TGTGCCAGCTCACCACCGAGCAATGGTATGAACACTGAAGCTTTCTTT	CASSPPSNGMNTEAFF
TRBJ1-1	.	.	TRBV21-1	TGTGCCAGCAGCATGGGACTACCTGGTACTGAAGCTTTCTTT	CASSMGLPGTEAFF
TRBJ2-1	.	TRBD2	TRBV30	TGTGCCTTTACAACGACTAGCGGGAGGTGGAATGAGCAGTTCTTC	CAFTTTSGRWNEQFF
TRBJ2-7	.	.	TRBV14	TGTGCCAGCAGCCAAGTTAAGGGGAGATCTGAGCAGTACTTC	CASSQVKGRSEQYF
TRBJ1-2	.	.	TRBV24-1	TGTGCCACCAGTGATTACAGCGGCTACACCTTC	CATSDYSGYTF
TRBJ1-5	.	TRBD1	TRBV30	TGTGCCTGGAGGGGGGACAGGGAAAATCAGCCCCAGCATTTT	CAWRGDRENQPQHF
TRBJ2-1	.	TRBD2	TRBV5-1	TGCGCCAGCAGCTTGGTTCCCTTGCTAGCGGGCGAGCGCGATGAGCAGTTCTTC	CASSLVPLLAGERDEQFF